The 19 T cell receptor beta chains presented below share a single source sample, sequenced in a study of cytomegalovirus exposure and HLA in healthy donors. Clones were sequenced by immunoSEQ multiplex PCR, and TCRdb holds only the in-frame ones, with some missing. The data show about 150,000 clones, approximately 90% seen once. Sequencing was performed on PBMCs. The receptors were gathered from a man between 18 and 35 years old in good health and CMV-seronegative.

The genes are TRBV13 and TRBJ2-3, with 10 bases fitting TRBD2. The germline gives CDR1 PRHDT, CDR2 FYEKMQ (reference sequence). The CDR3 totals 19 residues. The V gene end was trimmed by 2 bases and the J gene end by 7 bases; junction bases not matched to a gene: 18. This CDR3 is CASSLFIPGQRGGRNTQYF. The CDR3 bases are TGTGCCAGCAGCTTATTCATTCCCGGCCAGCGGGGGGGCAGGAATACGCAGTATTTT.

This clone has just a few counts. CDR3 sequence (DNA): TGTGCCAGCAGTAAAGAGTATAGCAATCAGCCCCAGCATTTT. Protein product: CASSKEYSNQPQHF. The V call is TRBV6-4, the J call TRBJ1-5, with D uncertain. The CDR3 runs 14 residues. V lost 5 bases and J 0 bases, leaving 8 bases between the germline ends. Germline V lookup: CDR1 MRHNA, CDR2 SNTAGT.

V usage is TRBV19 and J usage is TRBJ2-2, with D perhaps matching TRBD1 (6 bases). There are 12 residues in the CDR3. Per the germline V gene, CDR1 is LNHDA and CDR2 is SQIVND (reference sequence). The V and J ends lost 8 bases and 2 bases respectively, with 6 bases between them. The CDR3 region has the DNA TGTGCCAGTGGGGGCAACACCGGGGAGCTGTTTTTT. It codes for CASGGNTGELFF.

The DNA for the CDR3 is TGTGCCAGCTCACCACTGGCAGGAGGGTCTGAAGCTTTCTTT. It encodes CASSPLAGGSEAFF. V usage is TRBV18 and J usage is TRBJ1-1, with unresolved D. V shed 1 base and J shed 6 bases, with 12 bases lying between them. The CDR3 length is 14 residues. Germline V gene lookup returns CDR1 KGHSH and CDR2 LQKENI.

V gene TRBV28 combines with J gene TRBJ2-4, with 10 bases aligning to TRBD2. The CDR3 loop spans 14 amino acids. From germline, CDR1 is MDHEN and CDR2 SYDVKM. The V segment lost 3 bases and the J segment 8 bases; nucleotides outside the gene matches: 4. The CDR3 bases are TGTGCCAGCAGTTTGTCTAGCGGGAGAGACATTCAGTACTTC. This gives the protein CASSLSSGRDIQYF.

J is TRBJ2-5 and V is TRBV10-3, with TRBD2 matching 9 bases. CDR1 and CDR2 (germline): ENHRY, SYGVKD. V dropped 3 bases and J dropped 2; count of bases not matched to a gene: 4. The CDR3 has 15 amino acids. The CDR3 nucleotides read TGTGCCATCAGTGAAGTAGCGGGGGATCAAGAGACCCAGTACTTC. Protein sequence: CAISEVAGDQETQYF.

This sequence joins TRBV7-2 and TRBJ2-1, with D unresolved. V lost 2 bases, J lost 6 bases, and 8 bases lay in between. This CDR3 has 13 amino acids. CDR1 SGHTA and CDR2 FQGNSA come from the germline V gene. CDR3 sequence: CASSLLGRNEQFF. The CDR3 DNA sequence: TGTGCCAGCAGCTTATTGGGCCGCAATGAGCAGTTCTTC.

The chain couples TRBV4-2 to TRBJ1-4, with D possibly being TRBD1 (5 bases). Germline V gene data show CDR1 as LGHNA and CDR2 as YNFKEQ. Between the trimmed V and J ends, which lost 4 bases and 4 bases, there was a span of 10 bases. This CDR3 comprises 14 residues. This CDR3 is CASSRGSNNEKLFF. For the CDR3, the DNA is TGTGCCAGCAGCCGGGGCAGCAATAATGAAAAACTGTTTTTT.

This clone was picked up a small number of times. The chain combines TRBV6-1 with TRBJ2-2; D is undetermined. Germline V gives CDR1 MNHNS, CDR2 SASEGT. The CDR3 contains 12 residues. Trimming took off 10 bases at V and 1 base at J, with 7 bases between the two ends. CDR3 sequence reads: CATQENTGELFF. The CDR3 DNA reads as TGTGCCACCCAGGAGAACACCGGGGAGCTGTTTTTT.

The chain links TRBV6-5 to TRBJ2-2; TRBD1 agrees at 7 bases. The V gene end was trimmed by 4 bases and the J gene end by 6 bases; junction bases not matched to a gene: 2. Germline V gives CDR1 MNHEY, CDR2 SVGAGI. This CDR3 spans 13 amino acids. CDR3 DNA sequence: TGTGCCAGCAGTTTACAGGGGTCCGGGGAGCTGTTTTTT. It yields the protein CASSLQGSGELFF.

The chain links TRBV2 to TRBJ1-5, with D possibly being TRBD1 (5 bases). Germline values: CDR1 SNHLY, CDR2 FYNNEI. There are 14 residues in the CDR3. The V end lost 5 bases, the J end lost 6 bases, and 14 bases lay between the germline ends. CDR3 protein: CASSSIGGGQPQHF. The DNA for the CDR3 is TGTGCCAGCAGTAGTATCGGGGGAGGTCAGCCCCAGCATTTT.

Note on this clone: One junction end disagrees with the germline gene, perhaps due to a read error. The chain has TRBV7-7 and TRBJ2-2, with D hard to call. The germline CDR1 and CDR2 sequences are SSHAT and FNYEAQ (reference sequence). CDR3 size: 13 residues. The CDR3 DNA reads TGTGCTAGCAGCTTATCCCAGGCCGGGGAGCTGTTTTTT. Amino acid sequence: CASSLSQAGELFF.

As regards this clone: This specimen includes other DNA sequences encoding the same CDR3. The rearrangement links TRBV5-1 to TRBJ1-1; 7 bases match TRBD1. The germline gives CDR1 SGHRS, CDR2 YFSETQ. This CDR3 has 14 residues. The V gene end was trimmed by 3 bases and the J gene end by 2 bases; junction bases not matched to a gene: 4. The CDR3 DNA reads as TGCGCCAGCAGCTGGGGACAGCTTAACACTGAAGCTTTCTTT. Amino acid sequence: CASSWGQLNTEAFF.

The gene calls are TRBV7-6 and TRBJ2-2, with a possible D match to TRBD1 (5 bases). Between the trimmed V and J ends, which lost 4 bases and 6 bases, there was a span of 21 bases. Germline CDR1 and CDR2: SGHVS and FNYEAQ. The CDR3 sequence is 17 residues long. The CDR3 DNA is TGTGCCAGCAGCTCAATGGCAAGTCCAGGGAAGGCCGGGGAGCTGTTTTTT. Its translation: CASSSMASPGKAGELFF.

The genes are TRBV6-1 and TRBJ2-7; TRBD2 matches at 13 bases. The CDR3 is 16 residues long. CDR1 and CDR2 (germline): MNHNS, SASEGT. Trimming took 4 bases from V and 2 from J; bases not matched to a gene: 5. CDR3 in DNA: TGTGCCAGCAGTGGCAGAACTAGCGGGAGGGCCTACGAGCAGTACTTC. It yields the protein CASSGRTSGRAYEQYF.

The CDR3 DNA reads as TGTGCCAGCAGCCTAGGGGGGAACACTGAAGCTTTCTTT. Translating it yields CASSLGGNTEAFF. This chain uses TRBV27 with TRBJ1-1; D might be TRBD1 (6 bases). Trimming took off 6 bases at V and 1 base at J, with 9 bases between the two ends. The CDR3 is 13 amino acids. The germline CDR1 and CDR2 sequences are MNHEY and SMNVEV (reference sequence).

In nucleotides, the CDR3 is TGTGCCAGCAGTTTAGTCTCCACTGATGAGCAGTTCTTC. Its translation is CASSLVSTDEQFF. The chain links TRBV28 to TRBJ2-1; D gene uncertain. V lost 2 bases, J lost 8 bases, and 10 bases lay in between. Germline V gene sequence: CDR1 MDHEN, CDR2 SYDVKM. The CDR3 runs to 13 residues.

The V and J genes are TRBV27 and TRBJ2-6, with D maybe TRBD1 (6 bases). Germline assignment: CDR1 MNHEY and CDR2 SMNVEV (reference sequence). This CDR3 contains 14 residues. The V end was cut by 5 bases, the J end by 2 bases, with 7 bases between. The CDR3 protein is CASSHRAGANVLTF. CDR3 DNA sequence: TGTGCCAGCAGTCACAGGGCTGGGGCCAACGTCCTGACTTTC.

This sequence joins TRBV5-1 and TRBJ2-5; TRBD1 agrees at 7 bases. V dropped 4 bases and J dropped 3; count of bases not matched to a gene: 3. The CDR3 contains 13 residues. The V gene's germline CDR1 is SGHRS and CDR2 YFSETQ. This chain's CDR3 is CASSPTGEETQYF. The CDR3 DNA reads TGCGCCAGCAGCCCCACAGGGGAAGAGACCCAGTACTTC.